This T cell receptor (beta chain) emerged from a study of shared T cell receptors in the human thymus. Repertoires were generated with immunoSEQ multiplex PCR, while TCRdb's copy carries only in-frame clones and drops some. The table has about 660,000 clones, roughly 90% seen once. The CDR3 is 17 residues long. V was cut by 0 bases and J by 6 bases, with 19 bases left in between. The germline gives CDR1 SGHRS, CDR2 YFSETQ. These data also featured in a second study, about human thymus T cells. This second study says: Resections obtained during corrective heart surgery supplied the thymus tissue. Thymic and blood repertoires seemed to favor certain V and J genes. Related research reported highly overlapping thymic repertoires among unrelated individuals.

The clonotype comes from a boy younger than two with a congenital heart defect. The chain recombines TRBV5-1 with TRBJ2-1; D might be TRBD2 (6 bases). Sequenced input: thymocytes. CDR3 amino acids: CASSLAGSGRRANEQFF. The CDR3 bases are TGCGCCAGCAGCTTGGCCGGGAGCGGCAGGCGAGCCAATGAGCAGTTCTTC.